The T cell receptor beta chain described here comes from a study of beta chain features in type 1 diabetes (dated by TCRdb to the late 2010s). Context from the whole study: Mean age, gender distribution, total cell number and subset yield were not different between patients and healthy donors. A total of about 100 million sorted cells were examined across all samples, and RNA yield correlated strongly with the number of cells per subset. The study compared the TCRB repertoires of sorted circulating CD4+ T cell subsets in recently diagnosed type 1 diabetes patients with those in matched healthy donors. Naive and central memory subsets were obtained from all 30 or so donors, but regulatory and stem cell-like memory subsets were isolated from only 8 patients and roughly 8 healthy donors. Beyond this particular receptor, the publication reports: A moderate but significant shortening of TCRB CDR3 length was observed in type 1 diabetes patients in all four CD4+ subsets. Because cDNA was sequenced instead of genomic DNA, highly expressing activated cells could be over-represented, though the groups showed no difference in activation or CD3 levels. Naive, central memory and regulatory TCRB repertoires appeared to be more alike among patients than among healthy donors. Because small numbers of individuals were included in the HLA sub-analyses, any influence of HLA type on TCRB rearrangement was left unresolved. Shorter templates might have been favored by PCR, but patient and control samples were amplified and corrected together, so both groups would have been affected equally by any skew. At VDJ recombination sites, type 1 diabetes patients had fewer insertions and more deleted nucleotides, which implies abnormalities in thymic rearrangement.

As for this clone: Its antigen remains undetermined. It has no much larger one-base neighbor in the sample; base qualities were not kept.

Each donor gave one peripheral blood draw, averaging approximately 120 mL, which was collected into heparinised tubes. A BD FACSAria II was used to sort naive, central memory, regulatory and stem cell-like memory CD4+ T cells with a panel that included CD45RO, CCR7, CD25, CD127, CD95 and CD27. A purity above 98% was achieved for all sorted populations. PBMCs were separated immediately by Lymphoprep density gradient centrifugation and were stained directly, without being cultured. So that batch effects would be minimized, each experiment stained and sorted samples in pairs, pairing one healthy donor with one patient. All of the isolated RNA was reverse transcribed with the High Capacity cDNA Reverse Transcription Kit, so expressed TCRB transcripts were sequenced. Deep immunoSEQ sequencing was applied to naive, central memory and regulatory T cell samples, giving an average of roughly 3.5 million total reads per sample. Sorted cells were lysed in RLT buffer and RNA was extracted with DNase-treated RNeasy Micro or Mini kits, depending on cell number. Each cell subset was processed separately to prevent cross-contamination, with patient and healthy donor samples processed together. The immunoSEQ multiplex PCR was used to amplify TCRB sequences from cDNA, yielding 87-bp fragments that span the CDR3 region. Sequencing of the amplicons was performed on the Illumina HiSeq platform. Processing in the source paper ran as follows. Synthetic template baselines were used to correct PCR bias computationally, reads within Hamming distance 2 were collapsed, and singletons that could not be merged were discarded. By aligning reads against IMGT, V, D and J genes, CDR3 length, and insertions or deletions at six rearrangement sites were assigned. Within each subset, clonotype counts were normalized to the number of sorted cells before true diversity and Gini coefficients were calculated with the tcR R package. The overlap coefficient, calculated on TCRB nucleotide sequences, was used to measure repertoire sharing. Out-of-frame TCRB sequences from naive cells were analyzed as a proxy for the pre-selection repertoire. TCRdb stores this immuneACCESS table with in-frame sequences only. Part of the clones is absent; in the studies checked, under half of the shortfall reflects unresolved V genes, and no reason is known for the rest. V, J and clone size are taken as reported in that table, and D and trimming were inferred from the DNA itself. Counted in this sample were 900,000 or so clones; 15% to 20% of them appeared once. Clones ranked in the top ten supply 0.023% of the sample.

Trimming removed 6 bases from V and 4 bases from J, leaving 15 bases between the germline ends. Measured from the cysteine to the phenylalanine, the CDR3 is 14 residues long. Only the CDR3 DNA is retained, 42 bases long and in frame from the first base. The germline V gene (reference sequence) specifies MNHEY as CDR1 and SMNVEV as CDR2. The chain is encoded by TRBV27 joined to TRBJ1-2; the D gene is perhaps TRBD1, from 6 matching bases. The sequence came from a woman aged 18 to 35 in good health. Material for sequencing was naive CD4+ T cells from blood. In the paper's terms, the cell subset or site label means: true naive CD4+ T cells. The CDR3 protein: CASRQGARPYGYTF. At the DNA level, the sequence is TGTGCCAGCAGACAGGGAGCCAGACCCTATGGCTACACCTTC.